This T cell receptor (beta chain) originates from a study of blood T cell repertoires in COVID-19. Per the authors' pipeline: Amplifying reference gene primers gave estimates of nucleated cell counts. Profiling relied on immunoSEQ multiplex PCR, and the TCRdb table lists in-frame clones only, not all of them. That table gives V, J and clone size, and the DNA gave D and trimming. Among under 350,000 clones listed, about 89% were seen once. The CDR3 sequence is 16 residues long. V lost 0 bases, J lost 0 bases, and 12 bases lay in between. Looked up from germline, CDR1 is KGHSH and CDR2 is LQKENI. The source is a man aged 35 to 55 with acute or convalescent COVID-19. The V call is TRBV18, the J call TRBJ2-7, with D perhaps matching TRBD1 (6 bases). Material for sequencing was peripheral blood. Here the CDR3 DNA reads TGTGCCAGCTCACCACCCGGAACAGGGCTCTCCTACGAGCAGTACTTC. Its protein is CASSPPGTGLSYEQYF.